This TCR beta chain emerged from a study of PD-L1 blockade in urothelial cancer. At the level of the study: Across blood samples, T cells had a median count of around 150,000. Findings and limits, study-wide: Pretreatment TCR clonality in blood under the median foretold superior survival.

Germline values: CDR1 WSHSY, CDR2 SAAADI. Trimming cost V 2 bases and J 7 bases, with 11 bases left between them. The length of the CDR3 is 14 residues. Every PCR received spiked-in synthetic TCR analog templates. Repertoires were generated with immunoSEQ multiplex PCR, while TCRdb's copy carries only in-frame clones and drops some. Of around 100,000 clones detected, 87% appear once; the ten largest clones hold 2% to 2.5%. Time point of the sample: pretreatment peripheral blood. Between 1 and 8 samples per patient were obtained, pretreatment and on-treatment. Details on this clone: The antigen is unknown.

The specimen comprised PBMCs, sampled around atezolizumab (anti-PD-L1) treatment. The chain joins TRBV10-2 to TRBJ1-4; D is perhaps TRBD1 (6 bases). The source is a man in his 60s with urothelial cancer. The CDR3 spells CASSETRTVEKLFF. The CDR3 bases are TGCGCCAGCAGTGAGACGAGGACAGTTGAAAAACTGTTTTTT.